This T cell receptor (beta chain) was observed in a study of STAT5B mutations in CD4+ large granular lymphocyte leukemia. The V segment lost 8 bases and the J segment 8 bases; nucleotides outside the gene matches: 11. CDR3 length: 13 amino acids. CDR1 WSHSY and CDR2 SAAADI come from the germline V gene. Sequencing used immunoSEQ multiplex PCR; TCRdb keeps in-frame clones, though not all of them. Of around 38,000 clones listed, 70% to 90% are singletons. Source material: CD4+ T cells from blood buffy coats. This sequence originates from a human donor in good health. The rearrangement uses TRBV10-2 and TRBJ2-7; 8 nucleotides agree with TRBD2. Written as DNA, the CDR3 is TGCGCCAGCGGACTAGCAGCCACTACGCAGCAGTACTTC. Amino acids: CASGLAATTQQYF.